This TCR beta chain was recorded in a study of OX40 agonist ivuxolimab in advanced cancers. About the research overall: All patients had ivuxolimab intravenously every 2 weeks at 0.01 to 10 mg/kg. Previous treatment with anti-PD-1, anti-PD-L1 or anti-CTLA-4 therapy was allowed; approximately 40% had received some. Two cutaneous melanoma patients and one hepatocellular carcinoma patient, three in all, had partial responses.

It was autoimmune disease history or systemic immunosuppression that excluded patients. Using immunoSEQ multiplex PCR, the repertoire was profiled, and TCRdb retains in-frame clones only, with some absent. In the table there are roughly 67,000 clones, around 80% of which are singletons. There are 11 residues in the CDR3. The germline V and J ends were trimmed by 4 bases and 2 bases, with 3 bases remaining between them. The germline CDR1 and CDR2 sequences are SGHVS and FNYEAQ. This clonotype originated in an adult with an advanced solid tumor such as melanoma, head and neck, liver or kidney cancer. The sequencing used CD4+ or CD8+ T cells sorted from blood, collected in a trial of the OX40 agonist ivuxolimab. The J gene is TRBJ2-7, the V gene TRBV7-6; D not resolved. The CDR3 protein is CASSSAYEQYF. The CDR3 DNA reads TGTGCCAGCAGCTCAGCCTACGAGCAGTACTTC. Supplemented by reference TRBV7-6 and TRBJ2-7, the full variable domain reads GAGVSQSPRYKVTKRGQDVALRCDPISGHVSLYWYRQALGQGPEFLTYFNYEAQQDKSGLPNDRFSAERPEGSISTLTIQRTEQRDSAMYRCASSSAYEQYFGPGTRLTVT.